This TCR beta chain was identified during a study of shared clonotypes between healthy human individuals. In the study overall: Plates per donor: three CD4 naive, three CD4 memory, two CD8 naive, one CD8 memory. Overall study results and limits: Non-shared clonotypes were found to have lower generation probabilities than the clonotypes that were shared by all four of the sorted-subset donors.

Method: immunoSEQ multiplex PCR; TCRdb's copy keeps in-frame clones and lacks some. The data contain around 2.1 million clones, around 93% of them seen just once; the ten biggest clones take up approximately 1.7%. Terminally differentiated effector memory CD45RA+ cells were left out of the naive CD8 fraction, which was CD45RO-negative and positively selected for CCR7. Concerning this clone: Its antigen is not known.

The sequencing sample was made of naive CD8+ T cells from PBMCs. The TCR was taken from a man aged 18 to 35 in good health. Some clones in this sample may be carry-over from other donors' samples.

The CDR3 here is CASSDLRVHEQYF. In DNA form, the CDR3 reads TGTGCCAGCAGTGATCTCAGGGTCCACGAGCAGTACTTC. The chain has TRBV6-1 and TRBJ2-7, with D perhaps matching TRBD1 (5 bases). Per the germline V gene, CDR1 is MNHNS and CDR2 is SASEGT. With 3 bases removed from V and 5 bases from J, the gap between germline ends came to 11 bases. The length of the CDR3 is 13 residues.